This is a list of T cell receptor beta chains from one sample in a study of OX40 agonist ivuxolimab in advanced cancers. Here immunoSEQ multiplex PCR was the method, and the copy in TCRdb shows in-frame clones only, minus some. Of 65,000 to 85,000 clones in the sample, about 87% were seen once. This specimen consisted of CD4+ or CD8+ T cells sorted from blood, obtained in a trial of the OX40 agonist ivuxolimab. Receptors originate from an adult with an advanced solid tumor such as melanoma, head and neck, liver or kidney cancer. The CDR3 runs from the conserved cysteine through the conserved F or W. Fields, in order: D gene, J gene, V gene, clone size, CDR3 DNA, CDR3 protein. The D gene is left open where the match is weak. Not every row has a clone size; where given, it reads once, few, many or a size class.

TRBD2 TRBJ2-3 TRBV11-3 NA TGTGCCAGCAGCTTTGGAGCGGGGGGCACAGATACGCAGTATTTT CASSFGAGGTDTQYF
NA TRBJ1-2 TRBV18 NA TGTGCCAGCTCCCAATCGGACAGTTATGGCTACACCTTC CASSQSDSYGYTF
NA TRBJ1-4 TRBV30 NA TGTGCCTGTGGAACAGGGCCTACTAATGAAAAACTGTTTTTT CACGTGPTNEKLFF
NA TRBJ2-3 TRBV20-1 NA TGCAGTGCGCCGAGCACAGATACGCAGTATTTT CSAPSTDTQYF
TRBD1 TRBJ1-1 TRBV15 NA TGTGCCACCAGCATCCCAGGGGGGACTGAAGCTTTCTTT CATSIPGGTEAFF
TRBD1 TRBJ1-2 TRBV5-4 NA TGTGCCAGCAGCTTGGGGTCCGGGACAGGGGTAGACTATGGCTACACCTTC CASSLGSGTGVDYGYTF
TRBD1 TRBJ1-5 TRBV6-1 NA TGTGCCAGCAGTGAAAACCAGGGGGAACAGCCCCAGCATTTT CASSENQGEQPQHF
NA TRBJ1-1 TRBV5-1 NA TGCGCCAGCAGCTCGGACACCTTGAACACTGAAGCTTTCTTT CASSSDTLNTEAFF
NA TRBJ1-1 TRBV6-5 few TGTGCCAGCAGTTATACGGTGAACACTGAAGCTTTCTTT CASSYTVNTEAFF
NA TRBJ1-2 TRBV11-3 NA TGTGCCAGCATCCTCCCGGGGGGCGCTTATGGCTACACCTTC CASILPGGAYGYTF
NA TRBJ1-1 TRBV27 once TGTGCCAGCAGTTTAGGCGGATCGGTGAACACTGAAGCTTTCTTT CASSLGGSVNTEAFF
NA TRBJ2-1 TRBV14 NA TGTGCCAGCAGCCCTAGAGAGGGGAGAGGGAAGAGGGAGCAGTTCTTC CASSPREGRGKREQFF
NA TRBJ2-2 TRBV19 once TGTGCCAGTAGTATACAGGGCGCGAACACCGGGGAGCTGTTTTTT CASSIQGANTGELFF
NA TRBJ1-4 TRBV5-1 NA TGCGCCAGCCGCTTAACTGTCTCAACTAATGAAAAACTGTTTTTT CASRLTVSTNEKLFF
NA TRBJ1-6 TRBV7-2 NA TGTGCCAGCAGCCCGCCCAGGGCAGCTAATAATTCACCCCTCCACTTT CASSPPRAANNSPLHF
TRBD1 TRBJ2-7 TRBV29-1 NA TGCAGCGTTGTAAGACAGGGGGCTGAAGAGCAGTACTTC CSVVRQGAEEQYF
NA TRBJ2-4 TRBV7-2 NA TGTGCCAGCAGCTTAGACGGCAGCTTAGCCAAAAACATTCAGTACTTC CASSLDGSLAKNIQYF
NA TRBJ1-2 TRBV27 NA TGTGCCAGCAGTTTATTCCCCGGACCAGGGGATAACTATGGCTACACCTTC CASSLFPGPGDNYGYTF
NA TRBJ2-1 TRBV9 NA TGTGCCAGCAGCGTAGGTGGGAGTCACAATGAGCAGTTCTTC CASSVGGSHNEQFF
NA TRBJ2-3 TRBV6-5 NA TGTGCCAGCAGTTATGGGGGGGCCGCAGATACGCAGTATTTT CASSYGGAADTQYF
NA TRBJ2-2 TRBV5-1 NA TGCGCCAGCACCCGAGGGGAGAACACCGGGGAGCTGTTTTTT CASTRGENTGELFF
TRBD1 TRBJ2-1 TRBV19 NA TGTGCCAGTACCCCCGACAGGGACCGCTACAATGAGCAGTTCTTC CASTPDRDRYNEQFF
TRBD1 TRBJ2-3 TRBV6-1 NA TGTGCCAGCAGTTGGACAGGGGTGGGCACAGATACGCAGTATTTT CASSWTGVGTDTQYF
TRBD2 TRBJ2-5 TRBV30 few TGTGCCTGGGCTATTTCTAGCGGGGGGAGGCGCGAGACCCAGTACTTC CAWAISSGGRRETQYF
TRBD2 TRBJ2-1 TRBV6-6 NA TGTGCCAGCAGCCTCACTAGCGCCTCCTACAATGAGCAGTTCTTC CASSLTSASYNEQFF
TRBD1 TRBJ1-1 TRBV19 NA TGTGCCAGTAGTCAAGACAGGGTGGCTGAAGCTTTCTTT CASSQDRVAEAFF
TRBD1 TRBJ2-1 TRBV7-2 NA TGTGCCAGCAGCTTCGGACAGGGCCTGGACAATGAGCAGTTCTTC CASSFGQGLDNEQFF
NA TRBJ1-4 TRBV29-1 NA TGCAGCGTTCGGTCTGGGAATGAAAAACTGTTTTTT CSVRSGNEKLFF
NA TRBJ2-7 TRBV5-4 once TGTGCCAGCAGCCGGAGGATGCAGGGGGGATACGGCTACTACGAGCAGTACTTC CASSRRMQGGYGYYEQYF
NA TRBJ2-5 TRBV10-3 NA TGTGCCATCGGGGAGTCTGGAGAGACCCAGTACTTC CAIGESGETQYF
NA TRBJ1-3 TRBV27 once TGTGCCAGCAGTCCCCTGAGCAGTGGAAACACCATATATTTT CASSPLSSGNTIYF
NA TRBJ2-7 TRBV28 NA TGTGCCAGCAGTCCAGCAAACACAGCAGGGGCCTACGAGCAGTACTTC CASSPANTAGAYEQYF
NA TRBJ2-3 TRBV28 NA TGTGCCAGCAGTTCCGGGACCTTGGATACGCAGTATTTT CASSSGTLDTQYF
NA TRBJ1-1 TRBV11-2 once TGTGCCAGCAGCTTAGCCGGATCACCGAACACTGAAGCTTTCTTT CASSLAGSPNTEAFF
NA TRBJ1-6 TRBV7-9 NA TGTGCCAGCAGCCCCCAGGGGTCTACTTCACCCCTCCACTTT CASSPQGSTSPLHF
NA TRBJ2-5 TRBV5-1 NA TGCGCCAGCAGTCGCGACGGGCCCACGGAGGAGACCCAGTACTTC CASSRDGPTEETQYF
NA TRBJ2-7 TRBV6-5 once TGTGCCAGCAGGTCCGATCCACCTAACTACGAGCAGTACTTC CASRSDPPNYEQYF
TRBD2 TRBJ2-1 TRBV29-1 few TGCAGCGCCAAACCCCGACTAGCCCCAAATGAGCAGTTCTTC CSAKPRLAPNEQFF
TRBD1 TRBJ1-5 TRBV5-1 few TGCGCCAGCAGCTTAGGGACAGATCAGCCCCAGCATTTT CASSLGTDQPQHF
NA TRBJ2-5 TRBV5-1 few TGCGCCAGCAGCTTGGTGGGGGAAGAGACCCAGTACTTC CASSLVGEETQYF
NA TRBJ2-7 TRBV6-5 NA TGTGCCAGCAGCAACAGGTACGAGCAGTACTTC CASSNRYEQYF
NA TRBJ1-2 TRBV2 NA TGTGCCAGCAGTGAATCCAGGGGAGGTAGCTACACCTTC CASSESRGGSYTF